Listed here are 10 T cell receptor beta chains from one sample, sequenced in a study of blood T cell repertoires in COVID-19 (dated by TCRdb to between 2020 and 2021). The library came from the immunoSEQ multiplex PCR assay. In TCRdb, the immuneACCESS table is reduced to in-frame sequences with V and J assigned. These tables do not hold every clone; where another copy was compared, an unresolved V gene accounts for under half, and the others remain unexplained. Present in this sample are roughly 250,000 clones, 80% to 85% of which were seen just once. Clones ranked in the top ten supply around 11% of the sample. Material for sequencing was peripheral blood. All receptors derive from a woman aged 55-70 years with active or convalescent COVID-19.

This rearrangement joins TRBV5-1 to TRBJ1-2; D possibly corresponds to TRBD1 (6 bases). The CDR3 sequence is 15 residues long. The germline gives CDR1 SGHRS, CDR2 YFSETQ. The V end lost 4 bases, the J end lost 0 bases, and 13 bases lay between the germline ends. The CDR3 loop reads CASSKDSQANYGYTF. The CDR3 bases are TGCGCCAGCAGCAAGGACAGTCAAGCTAACTATGGCTACACCTTC.

The table lists this clone with many counts. The chain couples TRBV19 to TRBJ1-2; 7 bases are a match to TRBD1. The CDR3 is made up of 15 amino acids. With V trimmed by 4 bases and J by 4 bases, 9 bases remained unmatched. Germline assignment: CDR1 LNHDA and CDR2 SQIVND (reference sequence). CDR3 coding DNA: TGTGCCAGTAGTAGCCGACAGGGAATAACCTATGGCTACACCTTC. Encoded protein: CASSSRQGITYGYTF.

V is TRBV6-5 and J is TRBJ1-6, with D hard to call. CDR1 is MNHEY, CDR2 SVGAGI, per germline. The germline V and J ends were trimmed by 6 bases and 7 bases, with 13 bases remaining between them. The CDR3 extends over 14 amino acids. The CDR3 spells CASRLTQLNSPLHF. The DNA of the CDR3 is TGTGCCAGCAGACTGACACAACTGAATTCACCCCTCCACTTT.

This sequence joins TRBV24-1 and TRBJ2-1, with TRBD2 matching 10 bases. The trim removed 3 bases at V and 2 bases at J, leaving 3 bases unmatched. This CDR3 is 16 amino acids long. Germline assignment: CDR1 KGHDR and CDR2 SFDVKD. The CDR3 loop reads CATSDQLAGAYNEQFF. CDR3 in DNA: TGTGCCACCAGTGATCAGCTAGCGGGGGCCTACAATGAGCAGTTCTTC.

In regard to this clone: A junction boundary mismatches the germline segment, possibly from a read error. This rearrangement joins TRBV2 to TRBJ1-1, with D possibly matching TRBD1 (5 bases). This CDR3 contains 13 residues. CDR1 is SNHLY, CDR2 FYNNEI, per germline. In DNA, the CDR3 is TGTGCCAGCAGTGAGTTGGGGACCCTCCGGGGGGTTTTT. Protein sequence: CASSELGTLRGVF.

The chain couples TRBV14 to TRBJ1-2; TRBD1 matches at 8 bases. The CDR3 covers 15 residues. CDR1 and CDR2 from the germline V gene are SGHDN and FVKESK. Trimming cost V 3 bases and J 4 bases; bases outside gene matches: 7. CDR3 sequence reads: CASSQLDRGSYGYTF. The DNA for the CDR3 is TGTGCCAGCAGCCAGTTAGACAGGGGAAGCTATGGCTACACCTTC.

This rearrangement joins TRBV3-1 (or the pseudogene TRBV3-2) to TRBJ1-1; the D gene is possibly TRBD1 (6 bases). The V and J ends lost 11 bases and 5 bases respectively, with 12 bases between them. Germline CDR1 and CDR2: LGHDT and YNNKEL (reference sequence). The CDR3 runs to 11 residues. The chain's CDR3 is CAAQGGTEAFF. The CDR3 DNA is TGTGCCGCCCAAGGGGGTACTGAAGCTTTCTTT.

The chain's CDR3 is CASSRAEAFF. DNA of the CDR3: TGTGCCAGCAGCCGCGCTGAAGCTTTCTTT. The chain links TRBV3-1 (or the pseudogene TRBV3-2) to TRBJ1-1; no clear D. V dropped 4 bases and J dropped 6 bases, with 3 bases sitting between them. The CDR3 has 10 residues. Germline V CDR1 and CDR2: LGHDT, YNNKEL (reference sequence).

The chain uses TRBV5-6 and TRBJ2-1; the match to TRBD1 covers 9 bases. This CDR3 has 15 amino acids. V was pared by 2 bases and J by 9 bases, with 9 bases of the junction left unmatched. Germline CDR1 is SGHDT and CDR2 is YYEEEE. CDR3 nucleotide sequence: TGTGCCAGCAGCTTAAGGGACAGGGTGTGGGGTGAGCAGTTCTTC. Translating gives CASSLRDRVWGEQFF.

The J gene is TRBJ1-6, the V gene TRBV27; TRBD1 matches at 8 bases. The CDR3 loop spans 15 amino acids. V lost 4 bases, J lost 8 bases, and 7 bases stayed unmatched. Per germline, CDR1 MNHEY and CDR2 SMNVEV (reference sequence). CDR3 sequence: CASSSPGGAYSPLHF. The CDR3 DNA sequence: TGTGCCAGCAGTTCCCCAGGGGGCGCCTATTCACCCCTCCACTTT.